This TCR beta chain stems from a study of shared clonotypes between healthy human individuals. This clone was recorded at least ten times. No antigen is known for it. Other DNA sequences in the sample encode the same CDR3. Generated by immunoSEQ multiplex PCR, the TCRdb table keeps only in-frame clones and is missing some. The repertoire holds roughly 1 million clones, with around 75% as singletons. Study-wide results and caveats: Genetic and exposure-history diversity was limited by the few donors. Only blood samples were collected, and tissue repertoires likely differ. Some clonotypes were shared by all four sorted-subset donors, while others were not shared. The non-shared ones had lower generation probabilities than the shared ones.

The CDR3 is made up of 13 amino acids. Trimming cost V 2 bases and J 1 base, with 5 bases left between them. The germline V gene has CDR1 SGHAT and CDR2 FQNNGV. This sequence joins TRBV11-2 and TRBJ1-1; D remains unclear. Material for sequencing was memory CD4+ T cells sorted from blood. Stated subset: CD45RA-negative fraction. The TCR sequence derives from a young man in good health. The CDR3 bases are TGTGCCAGCAGCTTAACGGGGAACACTGAAGCTTTCTTT. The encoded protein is CASSLTGNTEAFF.